The 23 T cell receptor beta chains below were found in one sample sequenced in a study of beta chain features in type 1 diabetes. Expressed TCRB transcripts got sequenced, as all isolated RNA was reverse transcribed. The protocol was immunoSEQ multiplex PCR, while the TCRdb copy is restricted to in-frame clones and leaves out a portion. The sample includes 200,000 to 250,000 clones, about 9.3% of them seen just once. Sequencing used naive CD4+ T cells from blood. Receptors originate from a young woman in good health.

V is TRBV15 and J is TRBJ2-3; D is uncertain. The CDR3 spans 13 residues. The germline CDR1 and CDR2 sequences are LNHNV and YYDKDF (reference sequence). V was clipped by 5 bases and J by 1 base, with 7 bases between them. The CDR3 DNA sequence: TGTGCCACCAGCCCCCCGGGCACAGATACGCAGTATTTT. Translation gives CATSPPGTDTQYF.

This clone was seen only a few times. The chain uses TRBV18 and TRBJ1-1; the D is unclear. V shed 4 bases and J shed 2 bases, with 14 bases lying between them. This CDR3 spans 15 amino acids. CDR1 and CDR2 (germline): KGHSH, LQKENI. The CDR3 DNA reads as TGTGCCAGCTCACGCGTGGAGATAGGCAACACTGAAGCTTTCTTT. Amino acids: CASSRVEIGNTEAFF.

This sequence joins TRBV7-9 and TRBJ1-1; the D gene is possibly TRBD1 (5 bases). Germline V lookup: CDR1 SEHNR, CDR2 FQNEAQ (reference sequence). V lost 1 base and J lost 7, with 13 bases in between. The CDR3 is made up of 14 amino acids. In nucleotides, the CDR3 is TGTGCCAGCAGCTTAGGCCGGCAGGGCATTGAAGCTTTCTTT. Its protein product is CASSLGRQGIEAFF.

V usage is TRBV5-1 and J usage is TRBJ1-4, with D maybe TRBD1 (5 bases). The CDR3 runs 16 residues. Germline V lookup: CDR1 SGHRS, CDR2 YFSETQ. Trimming pared 0 bases from V and 0 bases from J, leaving 9 bases between. The CDR3 is CASSLVPRATNEKLFF. In DNA, the CDR3 is TGCGCCAGCAGCTTGGTTCCCAGGGCAACTAATGAAAAACTGTTTTTT.

This clone was detected a few times. The rearrangement joins TRBV30 to TRBJ1-1; 7 nucleotides match TRBD1. The CDR3 is 15 amino acids. Germline V gene data show CDR1 as GTSNPN and CDR2 as SVGIG (reference sequence). Trimming removed 5 bases from V and 1 base from J; junction bases left unmatched: 10. The CDR3 here is CAWGNDRDGNTEAFF. The CDR3 nucleotides read TGTGCCTGGGGGAACGACAGGGACGGGAACACTGAAGCTTTCTTT. Drawing the rest from reference TRBV30 and TRBJ1-1, the complete variable domain is SQTIHQWPATLVQPVGSPLSLECTVEGTSNPNLYWYRQAAGRGLQLLFYSVGIGQISSEVPQNLSASRPQDRQFILSSKKLLLSDSGFYLCAWGNDRDGNTEAFFGQGTRLTVV.

This clone was recorded a few times. This sequence joins TRBV2 and TRBJ2-1, with D perhaps matching TRBD2 (5 bases). Germline V CDR1 and CDR2: SNHLY, FYNNEI. V was shortened by 6 bases and J by 6 bases, with 15 bases between the two germline ends. This CDR3 is built from 14 residues. CDR3 in amino acids: CASRTTLSGNEQFF. The CDR3 region has the DNA TGTGCCAGCAGGACGACGTTGAGCGGCAATGAGCAGTTCTTC.

This clone has a handful of counts. CDR3 in amino acids: CASSVAEPPLWEQFF. CDR3 DNA sequence: TGTGCCAGCAGCGTAGCTGAGCCCCCACTATGGGAGCAGTTCTTC. V gene TRBV9 combines with J gene TRBJ2-1; D is unresolved. Germline CDR1 reads SGDLS; CDR2 reads YYNGEE. Trimming stripped 0 bases from V and 10 bases from J, with 17 bases between. CDR3 length: 15 residues.

V gene TRBV25-1 combines with J gene TRBJ2-3; D may be TRBD2 (7 bases). Per germline, CDR1 MGHDK and CDR2 SYGVNS. V lost 4 bases and J lost 2, with 22 bases in between. The CDR3 spans 18 residues. In DNA form, the CDR3 reads TGTGCCAGCAGTGGGGGGACACCCGGGGGGATAAACACAGATACGCAGTATTTT. The encoded protein is CASSGGTPGGINTDTQYF.

This clone was seen a handful of times. The chain recombines TRBV7-9 with TRBJ2-1, with 8 bases matching TRBD2. Germline CDR1 reads SEHNR; CDR2 reads FQNEAQ (reference sequence). This CDR3 has 16 amino acids. The V gene end was trimmed by 5 bases and the J gene end by 0 bases; junction bases not matched to a gene: 6. The chain's CDR3 is CASSERSGSSYNEQFF. CDR3 DNA: TGTGCCAGCAGCGAACGGAGCGGGAGCTCCTACAATGAGCAGTTCTTC.

The chain carries TRBV19 and TRBJ1-5; tentatively, D is TRBD1 (6 bases). The CDR3 extends over 15 amino acids. Per germline, CDR1 LNHDA and CDR2 SQIVND (reference sequence). V lost 2 bases to trimming and J lost 2 bases, with 10 bases between them. CDR3 DNA sequence: TGTGCCAGTAGTATACGGGGGGCAGGCAATCAGCCCCAGCATTTT. Translation: CASSIRGAGNQPQHF. Together with reference TRBV19 and TRBJ1-5, the CDR3 gives the full variable domain: DGGITQSPKYLFRKEGQNVTLSCEQNLNHDAMYWYRQDPGQGLRLIYYSQIVNDFQKGDIAEGYSVSREKKESFPLTVTSAQKNPTAFYLCASSIRGAGNQPQHFGDGTRLSIL.

This clone was seen a handful of times. This chain links TRBV11-2 with TRBJ2-2, with a possible D match to TRBD1 (6 bases). In germline, CDR1 is SGHAT, CDR2 FQNNGV. The CDR3 is 14 amino acids. Trimming shortened V by 2 bases and J by 8 bases, and 12 bases separated the two germline ends. CDR3 sequence (DNA): TGTGCCAGCAGCTTACGACAGGTCGCTGGGGAGCTGTTTTTT. Its translation is CASSLRQVAGELFF.

The chain has TRBV11-2 and TRBJ2-7; TRBD2 might be the D (6 bases). The V end was cut by 0 bases, the J end by 6 bases, with 12 bases between. The germline gives CDR1 SGHAT, CDR2 FQNNGV. The CDR3 totals 14 residues. CDR3 DNA: TGTGCCAGCAGCTTAGACCCCACTAGCCGCGAGCAGTACTTC. This gives the protein CASSLDPTSREQYF.

This clone was counted a few times. The chain has TRBV7-8 and TRBJ2-7, with D possibly matching TRBD1 (5 bases). Trimming took 2 bases from V and 0 from J, leaving 8 bases between them. The CDR3 consists of 14 residues. Germline CDR1 and CDR2: SGHVS and FQNEAQ. The CDR3 protein is CASSLPDSSYEQYF. DNA of the CDR3: TGTGCCAGCAGCTTACCCGACAGCTCCTACGAGCAGTACTTC. The complete variable domain, with remaining parts taken from reference TRBV7-8 and TRBJ2-7, reads GAGVSQSPRYKVAKRGQDVALRCDPISGHVSLFWYQQALGQGPEFLTYFQNEAQLDKSGLPSDRFFAERPEGSVSTLKIQRTQQEDSAVYLCASSLPDSSYEQYFGPGTRLTVT.

The sample holds a few counts of this clone. CDR3 nucleotide sequence: TGTGCCACCAGCAGAGATCTAGCCGTTAACTATGGCTACACCTTC. It specifies CATSRDLAVNYGYTF. The gene calls are TRBV15 and TRBJ1-2; D remains ambiguous. Between the trimmed V and J ends, which lost 0 bases and 1 base, there was a span of 9 bases. The germline V gene encodes CDR1 LNHNV and CDR2 YYDKDF (reference sequence). The CDR3 has 15 amino acids. Full variable domain (remainder filled in from reference TRBV15 and TRBJ1-2): DAMVIQNPRYQVTQFGKPVTLSCSQTLNHNVMYWYQQKSSQAPKLLFHYYDKDFNNEADTPDNFQSRRPNTSFCFLDIRSPGLGDTAMYLCATSRDLAVNYGYTFGSGTRLTVV.

This clone was recorded a few times. The J gene is TRBJ2-4, the V gene TRBV4-1, with TRBD1 identical over 7 bases. The germline V gene has CDR1 MGHRA and CDR2 YSYEKL. The CDR3 is 15 amino acids. V was pared by 3 bases and J by 5 bases, with 7 bases of the junction left unmatched. CDR3 in DNA: TGCGCCAGCAGCCACACGGACAGGTATCAAAACATTCAGTACTTC. This gives the protein CASSHTDRYQNIQYF.

Only a few counts were recorded for this clone. Distinct nucleotide sequences in the sample also encode this CDR3. V usage is TRBV5-1 and J usage is TRBJ1-1; D is ambiguous. Trimming stripped 4 bases from V and 0 bases from J, with 10 bases between. Germline CDR1 reads SGHRS; CDR2 reads YFSETQ. The CDR3 loop spans 14 amino acids. The CDR3 bases are TGCGCCAGCAGCCTGGGCCAGATGAACACTGAAGCTTTCTTT. It specifies CASSLGQMNTEAFF.

The rearrangement links TRBV11-1 to TRBJ1-2; 8 bases agree with TRBD1. The ends lost 4 bases at V and 5 bases at J; junction bases unmatched: 6. CDR1 and CDR2 from the germline V gene are SGHAT and FQDESV (reference sequence). The CDR3 loop spans 14 amino acids. DNA of the CDR3: TGTGCCAGCAGCTCGGGACAGGCCTCGTATGGCTACACCTTC. Translated, it gives CASSSGQASYGYTF.

The table lists this clone with a few counts. The chain links TRBV6-1 to TRBJ1-2, with D uncertain. The CDR3 contains 13 residues. The germline CDR1 and CDR2 sequences are MNHNS and SASEGT. V lost 4 bases and J 8 bases, leaving 14 bases between the germline ends. The CDR3 sequence: CASSVKPREGYTF. CDR3 nucleotide sequence: TGTGCCAGCAGTGTAAAGCCCCGAGAGGGCTACACCTTC.

This clone has only a few counts. The rearrangement joins TRBV30 to TRBJ2-2; TRBD2 might be the D (5 bases). V was shortened by 2 bases and J by 6 bases, with 16 bases between the two germline ends. The length of the CDR3 is 15 residues. Germline CDR1 GTSNPN, CDR2 SVGIG (reference sequence). CDR3 amino acids: CAWSTRRGAAGELFF. The CDR3 DNA sequence: TGTGCCTGGAGTACCCGACGGGGAGCGGCCGGGGAGCTGTTTTTT. Drawing the rest from reference TRBV30 and TRBJ2-2, the complete variable domain is SQTIHQWPATLVQPVGSPLSLECTVEGTSNPNLYWYRQAAGRGLQLLFYSVGIGQISSEVPQNLSASRPQDRQFILSSKKLLLSDSGFYLCAWSTRRGAAGELFFGEGSRLTVL.

This clone was detected a few times. This chain joins TRBV5-4 and TRBJ1-1; 7 positions agree with TRBD1. Germline lookup yields CDR1 SGHNT and CDR2 YYREEE (reference sequence). V shed 6 bases, J shed 7 bases, and the junction held 9 bases outside the gene matches. This CDR3 is 13 amino acids long. The CDR3 loop is CASTKQGLSEAFF. In DNA, the CDR3 is TGTGCCAGCACCAAACAGGGGCTGAGTGAAGCTTTCTTT.

This clone was seen only a few times. The chain links TRBV30 to TRBJ1-2; no reliable D call. Germline V gene sequence: CDR1 GTSNPN, CDR2 SVGIG (reference sequence). The CDR3 has 12 residues. The V and J ends lost 3 bases and 10 bases respectively, with 15 bases between them. DNA of the CDR3: TGTGCCTGGAGATTTACCAGATCAGACTACACCTTC. The encoded protein is CAWRFTRSDYTF.

The rearrangement uses TRBV4-1 and TRBJ1-2, with unresolved D. Germline-derived CDR1 and CDR2 are MGHRA and YSYEKL. The CDR3 has 13 residues. V shed 7 bases and J shed 1 base, with 10 bases lying between them. DNA for the CDR3: TGCGCCAGCACCCTAGGAGGTAACTATGGCTACACCTTC. Amino acids: CASTLGGNYGYTF.

In its sample, this clone was seen a few times. The V and J genes are TRBV5-4 and TRBJ2-6; TRBD1 agrees at 12 bases. This CDR3 region has 17 residues. Germline CDR1 SGHNT, CDR2 YYREEE (reference sequence). V was pared by 3 bases and J by 3 bases, with 4 bases of the junction left unmatched. The DNA of the CDR3 is TGTGCCAGCAGCTGGGACAGGGGGCTAGGTGGGGCCAACGTCCTGACTTTC. Its protein is CASSWDRGLGGANVLTF. Based on the CDR3 plus reference TRBV5-4 and TRBJ2-6, the full variable domain is ETGVTQSPTHLIKTRGQQVTLRCSSQSGHNTVSWYQQALGQGPQFIFQYYREEENGRGNFPPRFSGLQFPNYSSELNVNALELDDSALYLCASSWDRGLGGANVLTFGAGSRLTVL.